The following is a T cell receptor (beta chain) sequence with its context. The antigen is undetermined. Germline V gene lookup returns CDR1 KGHSH and CDR2 LQKENI. Trimming removed 8 bases from V and 4 bases from J, with 12 bases in between. The CDR3 contains 13 residues. The data stem from a study of cytomegalovirus exposure and HLA in healthy donors. Study-wide results and limits: Later analysis identified several of the most significant clusters that appeared linked to common viral pathogens. Certain sequence variants were highly shared and formed a cluster, and this cluster was likely a sequencing artifact. Most subjects had HLA-A and HLA-B alleles reportedly predicted accurately by TCR beta sequences.

PCR primers comprised 60 Vbeta and 13 Jbeta primers. Repertoires were generated with immunoSEQ multiplex PCR, while TCRdb's copy carries only in-frame clones and drops some. This sample yields approximately 150,000 clones, of which roughly 83% are seen a single time; roughly 3.6% belongs to the top ten. Material for sequencing was PBMCs. The TCR sequence derives from a human donor in good health. The chain uses TRBV18 and TRBJ1-3; no reliable D call. DNA for the CDR3: TGTGCCAGCGCCCCTACAGAGGGAAACACCATATATTTT. Protein sequence: CASAPTEGNTIYF.